Sequencing of this T cell receptor beta chain was carried out in a study of radiation and T cells in renal cell carcinoma (dated by TCRdb to the early 2020s). As for the study more broadly: The samples were obtained from a clinical trial, where primary renal cell carcinomas were treated with 15 Gy stereotactic body radiation therapy and then removed by nephrectomy 4 weeks afterward. In total, approximately 51 samples, comprising 26 tumors and some 27 peripheral blood samples, were subjected to TCR beta sequencing. Across all 53 samples, several million unique CDR3 nucleotide sequences, encoding roughly 2,600,000 unique CDR3 amino acid sequences, were identified. The paper's findings and limits, for the study overall: An increase in top tumor clonotypes in blood was observed from baseline to 2 weeks post-radiation, followed by contraction by 4 weeks, which was taken to suggest transient expansion of tumor-resident clones. No pretreatment tumor biopsies were available, so the baseline intratumoral presence of clonotypes could not be determined. Because the trial had a single-armed design, the trial could not examine how radiation dose or scheduling affected the TCR repertoire. Tracking of blood repertoire dynamics stopped at about 27 days after treatment, with no follow-up past that point.

This specimen's time point label, interpreted: baseline pretreatment blood. The sample's treatment or condition, from its label and the paper: 15 Gy SBRT to primary tumor, nephrectomy 4 weeks later. To follow tumor-enriched clonotypes, serial peripheral blood was collected from radiation-treated patients at baseline and at 2 weeks and 4 weeks after SBRT. Every patient's renal cell carcinoma showed clear cell pathology. Genomic DNA for TCR sequencing was prepared using the QIAamp DNA Blood Mini Kit (Qiagen). Samples were included in the analyses only if all quality control checks were passed. TCR beta libraries were generated from genomic DNA with the immunoSEQ kit, following the manufacturer's recommendations. For library preparation, a first multiplex PCR was performed with proprietary primers, followed by a second PCR in which unique barcodes were added, and bead cleanups were performed after each round. Each sample batch included a kit-provided positive control reaction and a negative control reaction. The final libraries were assessed on an Agilent 4200 TapeStation D1000 ScreenTape, pooled by volume, and quantified by qPCR. Sequencing was performed on an Illumina NextSeq500 with a MidOutput 150-cycle cartridge, and 156 Read1 and 15 Index1 cycles were run with kit custom primers. The pooled library was loaded at roughly 1 pM, with an approximately 19% PhiX control spiked in. In the source study's methods: Vendor-processed data were analyzed in R, with a clonotype defined as all T cells sharing the same CDR3 nucleotide sequence. For clone abundance analyses, frequencies were normalized to the 10,000 most abundant clones per sample. Public T cell clones, which averaged fewer than five per sample, were excluded before analysis. An abundance difference of at least 32-fold between compartments was the criterion for calling clonotypes tumor-enriched or baseline blood-enriched. Clonotypes expanded or contracted between blood time points were identified with a beta-binomial differential abundance model. Similarity between tumor and blood repertoires was quantified using the Baroni-Urbani and Buser coefficient, and groups were compared with two-tailed Wilcoxon tests in R. Imported from immuneACCESS, the table was reduced by TCRdb to in-frame sequences with V and J called. These copies leave out some clones; in studies compared against another copy, an unresolved V gene accounts for under half, and the cause of the remainder is not known. V, J and clone size were drawn from that table, and D and trimming were deduced from the DNA. Within this sample are 150,000 or so clones, with 88% of them counted one time only. Over 3.5% of the sample lies in the top ten.

In the germline V gene, CDR1 corresponds to MGHDK and CDR2 to SYGVNS. From the cysteine up to the phenylalanine, the CDR3 has a length of 14 residues. Of the read, only the CDR3 DNA is kept; its 42 bases are in frame from base 1. The junction shows trimming of 6 bases on V and 8 bases on J, and the gene matches do not reach 10 bases of it. For this clone: Its target antigen remains unknown. Base qualities were left out, and no much larger clone turns up one base away.

Sequencing used blood, obtained from a patient whose treatment included radiotherapy and nephrectomy. This TCR derives from a woman in her sixties or seventies with renal cell carcinoma. The rearranged segments are TRBV25-1 and TRBJ2-3; 8 junctional bases match TRBD1. The nucleotide sequence is TGTGCCAGCAGCGATACAGGGGGTGCCCGTACGCAGTATTTT. The resulting protein is CASSDTGGARTQYF.